This T cell receptor (beta chain) came from a study of blood T cell repertoires in COVID-19. The Seattle patients, enrolled during active infection, were followed longitudinally. The method was immunoSEQ multiplex PCR; TCRdb's version includes in-frame clones alone and lacks a portion of them. This sample yields roughly 410,000 clones, of which around nine tenths are seen a single time; about 1.6% belongs to the top ten. The clonotype was recovered from a woman aged 40-49 years with COVID-19, enrolled during active disease. Sequenced: peripheral blood.

The CDR3 sequence is CASSPESGGGTDTQYF. Here the CDR3 DNA reads TGTGCCAGCTCACCGGAGAGCGGGGGGGGCACAGATACGCAGTATTTT. The chain links TRBV18 to TRBJ2-3, with 10 bases fitting TRBD2. There are 16 residues in the CDR3. Germline CDR1 is KGHSH and CDR2 is LQKENI. With 3 bases clipped from V and 1 base from J, the junction kept 4 bases outside the gene matches.